This T cell receptor (beta chain) was recovered during a study of blood T cells in healthy people across ages. A J-beta primer mix and a sample-barcoded 5' primer were used in a second PCR of about 6 to 12 cycles. Each CDR3 protein is one row after TCRdb ran MiXCR on the 5' RACE reads. The sample has 700,000 to 850,000 distinct CDR3 sequences; roughly 53% are singletons. The CDR3 loop spans 15 amino acids. Trimming took 4 bases from V and 0 from J, leaving 10 bases between them. Germline CDR1 reads SGHAT; CDR2 reads FQDESV (reference sequence). Sample: blood. This receptor was obtained from a man older than 75 in good health. J is TRBJ2-1 and V is TRBV11-1, with D tentatively TRBD2 (6 bases). The chain's CDR3 is CASSWDFLSYNEQFF. CDR3 DNA: TGTGCCAGCAGCTGGGACTTTCTCTCCTACAATGAGCAGTTCTTC.